A selection of T cell receptor beta chains follows, all from one sample in a study of T cells after yellow fever vaccination. TCRdb processed the 5' RACE reads anew with MiXCR; each CDR3 protein has one entry. Altogether 600,000 to 750,000 distinct CDR3 sequences are present, around an eighth being singletons, with the ten largest covering under 15%. Here the sequenced sample was PBMCs, taken on the day of the yellow fever booster vaccination. The receptor source for this set is a man younger than 45 who received the YFV17D yellow fever vaccine. Both conserved end residues are part of each CDR3. A D gene is named only where the DNA matches it firmly. Part of the rows lack a size; the others show once, few, many or a class for expanded clones.

few | TRBJ2-5 | TRBV7-2 | TRBD2 | CASSGGLAGAKETQYF
few | TRBJ2-5 | TRBV4-3 | TRBD2 | CASSQAVAGGQETQYF
few | TRBJ2-3 | TRBV7-3 | . | CASSLRGSLGLSTDTQYF
. | TRBJ2-1 | TRBV14 | . | CASSQRTGHPLDEQFF
. | TRBJ1-1 | TRBV5-4 | . | CASSLVSQNTEAFF
many | TRBJ2-4 | TRBV7-2 | TRBD2 | CASSLTSGRGLNIQYF
few | TRBJ2-7 | TRBV5-4 | TRBD2 | CASSYPAGGQIFSSYEQYF
. | TRBJ2-3 | TRBV9 | TRBD1 | CASSVGQGDTDTQYF
. | TRBJ2-2 | TRBV28 | TRBD1 | CASRVQGPYTGELFF
few | TRBJ2-3 | TRBV14 | . | CASSQDMDSTQYF
. | TRBJ2-7 | TRBV20-1 | TRBD1 | CSAHLDRDYEQYF
. | TRBJ2-1 | TRBV3-1 | TRBD2 | CASSQATSWEQFF
. | TRBJ2-5 | TRBV9 | TRBD2 | CASSTAGLAKETQYF
few | TRBJ1-1 | TRBV5-6 | TRBD1 | CASSPPTGVGTEAFF
few | TRBJ1-1 | TRBV12-3/TRBV12-4 | . | CASSFFASGTEAFF
many | TRBJ2-2 | TRBV18 | . | CASSPTAGTGELFF
once | TRBJ2-7 | TRBV12-5 | TRBD2 | CASGLVLGLAGEGAYEQYF